This TCR beta chain is from a study of T cells in Graves' hyperthyroidism and ophthalmopathy (dated by TCRdb to the late 2010s). Regarding the research as a whole: Peripheral blood samples were taken at initial diagnosis, before any treatment was given. The roughly 94 discovery patients were randomly divided into training and test sets at a 7:3 ratio. After sampling, hyperthyroidism patients received methimazole starting at 30 mg daily, and ophthalmopathy patients received high-dose intravenous methylprednisolone. A discovery cohort of about 96 patients, roughly 43 with Graves' ophthalmopathy and 57 with stable Graves' hyperthyroidism, was used to find distinguishing TCR V-J signatures. In more than 5 Graves' hyperthyroidism patients, the study also compared T-cell repertoires from thyroid tissue with T-cell repertoires from blood. According to the paper, TCR Vbeta CDR3 sequencing was carried out on 120 to 150 peripheral blood samples, which came from approximately 41 ophthalmopathy, 80 or so hyperthyroidism and 17 progressor patients. Whether ophthalmopathy could be predicted prospectively was tested in an independent validation cohort made up of 18 to 20 hyperthyroidism patients plus 17 patients who later progressed to ophthalmopathy. The investigation overall reported the following: In validation, the model predicted progression to ophthalmopathy a median of approximately 6.3 months before onset, with over 60% sensitivity and just under 75% specificity. Most expanded thyroid clonotypes (frequency above 0.001) were also detected in blood, suggesting blood repertoires may reflect thyroid immune responses. Sample size was not statistically predetermined, and blinding of investigators to group allocation was not performed. A 13 V-J signature model separated ophthalmopathy from stable hyperthyroidism, with approximately 87% sensitivity and approximately 81% specificity in cross-validation and 80%/75% in testing.

CDR1 and CDR2, looked up from the germline V gene, are SGDLS and YYNGEE. Measured from the cysteine to the phenylalanine, the CDR3 is 12 residues long. The sequence is cut down to CDR3 DNA, 36 bases in frame from base 1. In the ophthalmopathy patients, disease was moderately to severely active, with a Clinical Activity Score of 3 or more, a NOSPECS grade of 4 or more, and a duration of less than 3 months. The study excluded patients with uncontrolled infections, other autoimmune diseases, pregnancy or lactation. Diagnoses were established on the basis of clinical symptoms, serum thyroxine and TRAb, thyroid ultrasound, and orbital computed tomography. PBMCs were isolated from around 10 ml of fresh peripheral blood by Ficoll-Paque density gradient centrifugation. Total RNA was extracted with Trizol reagent, and quality was checked on an Agilent 2100 Bioanalyzer. The TCR beta CDR3 regions were amplified from the RNA transcripts. A first-round RT-PCR of the TCR CDR3 used the HTBI primer set with the Qiagen OneStep RT-PCR kit. Libraries were constructed in a second round of multiplex PCR, after which size selection and purification were carried out. The libraries were sequenced on an Illumina HiSeq2000 using paired-end 100 bp reads. In the paper's pipeline: SOAPnuke was used to process the raw data, with reads discarded if the reads contained adapters or uncalled bases, had a mean Phred below 15, or lacked an exact constant-primer or identifier match. COPE v1.2.5 was used to merge the high-quality paired reads, and each unique nucleotide sequence was defined as a clonotype. MiTCR v1.1 was used to align the clonotypes against IMGT TRBV, TRBD and TRBJ reference segments. The analysis was restricted to V-J combinations with a frequency above 0.0001, which together covered about 99% of the repertoires. The TCS score was defined as the ratio of F50 (clonal expansion) to E x V (chaos), calculated using BLOSUM62-based TCRdist between CDR3 peptides within each V-J. Welch's t-statistics and random forest reduced 500 to 550 V-J features to under 15, which were used in a naive Bayes classifier (R e1071). The similarity between thyroid and blood repertoires was quantified using the Morisita-Horn index. The public reads were reanalyzed by TCRdb: fastp trimming at Q25, MiXCR alignment, in-frame beta chains only. Each CDR3 protein gets just one entry, which takes the most common genes and DNA from the rows behind it. TCRdb, not the original authors, processed these V and J calls. The sample table records about 59,000 distinct CDR3 sequences; around 53% of these occur just once. Approximately 3.4% of the sample lies in the top ten.

Regarding this clonotype: Its antigen target is currently unknown. Base qualities are not recorded, but no much larger clone differs from it by a single base.

The receptor was derived from a woman aged 55-69 years with Graves' ophthalmopathy. Material for sequencing was blood. This chain joins TRBV9 to TRBJ2-3; no D gene call is confident. Gene TRBJ1-5 matches the end of the DNA better, so the J call may be wrong. The DNA is TGTGCCAGCAACTACCACGGGGATACGCAGCATTTT. Its amino acids are CASNYHGDTQHF.